Each of the 11 T cell receptor beta chains below was sequenced from the same sample in a study of cytomegalovirus exposure and HLA in healthy donors. The PCR used 60 Vbeta and 13 Jbeta primers. The protocol was immunoSEQ multiplex PCR, while the TCRdb copy is restricted to in-frame clones and leaves out a portion. The sample has 35,000 to 50,000 clones; 50% to 55% are singletons. The sequenced material came from PBMCs. The source of these receptors is a human donor in good health.

This clone has a handful of counts. The chain is built from TRBV5-1 and TRBJ1-3, with 7 bases lining up with TRBD1. The germline CDR1 and CDR2 sequences are SGHRS and YFSETQ. The CDR3 covers 14 residues. V lost 5 bases to trimming and J lost 2 bases; unmatched junction nucleotides: 4. Here the CDR3 reads CASRLDRAGNTIYF. The CDR3 DNA sequence: TGCGCCAGCAGACTCGACAGGGCTGGAAACACCATATATTTT.

The chain employs TRBV11-1 and TRBJ2-3; weak D call: TRBD2 (5 bases). This CDR3 is built from 12 residues. Trimming took 5 bases from V and 6 from J, leaving 9 bases between them. Germline V gene sequence: CDR1 SGHAT, CDR2 FQDESV (reference sequence). CDR3 residues: CASSPRGDTQYF. The CDR3 coding sequence is TGTGCCAGCAGCCCTCGAGGGGATACGCAGTATTTT.

The rearrangement joins TRBV9 to TRBJ2-1, with D possibly being TRBD2 (5 bases). The CDR3 spans 19 residues. Germline loops: CDR1 SGDLS, CDR2 YYNGEE. Deletions cut 0 bases from V and 7 bases from J, with 26 bases between. The CDR3, as DNA: TGTGCCAGCAGCGTAGCTTTTGGGTCTAGCTCCCCTACACTTAATGAGCAGTTCTTC. Its protein product is CASSVAFGSSSPTLNEQFF.

The chain recombines TRBV29-1 with TRBJ1-2, with D possibly being TRBD1 (5 bases). V dropped 6 bases and J dropped 4 bases, with 12 bases sitting between them. CDR3 length: 12 residues. Germline V gives CDR1 SQVTM, CDR2 ANQGSEA. The CDR3 here is CSVGRISYGYTF. The CDR3 DNA reads TGCAGCGTGGGGCGTATCAGCTATGGCTACACCTTC.

The chain couples TRBV4-3 to TRBJ1-6; D ambiguous. Germline loops: CDR1 LGHNA, CDR2 YSLEER. Trimming pared 0 bases from V and 5 bases from J, leaving 11 bases between. The CDR3 covers 16 residues. The CDR3 loop reads CASSQERAVDNSPLHF. CDR3 DNA: TGCGCCAGCAGCCAAGAGCGGGCAGTAGATAATTCACCCCTCCACTTT.

This chain joins TRBV19 and TRBJ2-5, with D possibly being TRBD2 (6 bases). The germline V gene encodes CDR1 LNHDA and CDR2 SQIVND (reference sequence). Between the trimmed V and J ends, which lost 6 bases and 4 bases, there was a span of 18 bases. The CDR3 spans 15 residues. The CDR3 region is CASSPGKLGGETQYF. CDR3 coding DNA: TGTGCCAGTAGCCCGGGTAAATTGGGGGGAGAGACCCAGTACTTC. The full variable domain, completed using reference TRBV19 and TRBJ2-5, is DGGITQSPKYLFRKEGQNVTLSCEQNLNHDAMYWYRQDPGQGLRLIYYSQIVNDFQKGDIAEGYSVSREKKESFPLTVTSAQKNPTAFYLCASSPGKLGGETQYFGPGTRLLVL.

This chain uses TRBV10-3 with TRBJ2-2, with 10 bases identical to TRBD2. This CDR3 spans 15 amino acids. J lost 7 bases, V lost 5 bases, and 7 bases had no gene match. Germline lookup yields CDR1 ENHRY and CDR2 SYGVKD. This CDR3 is CAISRTSGGGGELFF. Written as DNA, the CDR3 is TGTGCCATCAGTCGGACTAGCGGAGGGGGCGGGGAGCTGTTTTTT.

This clone was observed a few times. This chain uses TRBV7-9 with TRBJ2-1, with 7 bases lining up with TRBD2. Germline V lookup: CDR1 SEHNR, CDR2 FQNEAQ (reference sequence). With 1 base clipped from V and 0 bases from J, the junction kept 6 bases outside the gene matches. The CDR3 extends over 17 amino acids. The chain's CDR3 is CASSLGPSGFSYNEQFF. The CDR3 DNA follows: TGTGCCAGCAGCTTAGGGCCTAGCGGATTCTCCTACAATGAGCAGTTCTTC.

V usage is TRBV7-9 and J usage is TRBJ1-2, with 7 bases lining up with TRBD1. V lost 2 bases and J lost 4; bases outside the gene matches: 7. The CDR3 extends over 15 amino acids. Germline V lookup: CDR1 SEHNR, CDR2 FQNEAQ (reference sequence). The CDR3 DNA is TGTGCCAGCAGCTTATACGACAGGGTAGTCTATGGCTACACCTTC. Amino acid sequence: CASSLYDRVVYGYTF.

This clone was seen a few times. This rearrangement joins TRBV28 to TRBJ2-2; 7 positions agree with TRBD2. There are 15 residues in the CDR3. Germline V gene lookup returns CDR1 MDHEN and CDR2 SYDVKM. The trim removed 6 bases at V and 2 bases at J, leaving 6 bases unmatched. CDR3 sequence reads: CASRYGGGNTGELFF. CDR3 bases: TGTGCCAGCAGATACGGCGGGGGTAACACCGGGGAGCTGTTTTTT.

CDR3 bases: TGTGCCAGCAGCAAAACGAGTCTTTTTCAGTTCTTC. Its protein product is CASSKTSLFQFF. The rearrangement links TRBV5-6 to TRBJ2-1; D call uncertain. This CDR3 is 12 amino acids long. Germline V gene data show CDR1 as SGHDT and CDR2 as YYEEEE. V lost 4 bases and J 13 bases, leaving 15 bases between the germline ends. The variable domain in full, completed from reference TRBV5-6 and TRBJ2-1, reads DAGVTQSPTHLIKTRGQQVTLRCSPKSGHDTVSWYQQALGQGPQFIFQYYEEEERQRGNFPDRFSGHQFPNYSSELNVNALLLGDSALYLCASSKTSLFQFFGPGTRLTVL.